This T cell receptor beta chain was identified during a study of cytomegalovirus exposure and HLA in healthy donors. Study-wide results and caveats: The listing of fewer than 200 TCR beta chains classed them as cytomegalovirus-associated. CMV antigen specificity was confirmed in vitro for a few CMV-associated chains.

This clone was picked up one time. The antigen remains unidentified. Losses at the gene ends were 5 bases for V and 4 bases for J; bases not matched to a gene: 7. CDR1 and CDR2 from the germline V gene are SGHTA and FQGNSA. This CDR3 is 15 amino acids long. The protocol was immunoSEQ multiplex PCR, while the TCRdb copy is restricted to in-frame clones and leaves out a portion. This sample has approximately 160,000 clones, with about 86% found just once. The chain uses TRBV7-2 and TRBJ1-5, with TRBD1 matching 8 bases. The TCR originated in a woman aged 18 to 35 in good health and CMV-seronegative. Source material: PBMCs. CDR3 protein: CASSTSGQENQPQHF. The CDR3 DNA reads TGTGCCAGCAGCACCTCGGGACAGGAGAATCAGCCCCAGCATTTT.